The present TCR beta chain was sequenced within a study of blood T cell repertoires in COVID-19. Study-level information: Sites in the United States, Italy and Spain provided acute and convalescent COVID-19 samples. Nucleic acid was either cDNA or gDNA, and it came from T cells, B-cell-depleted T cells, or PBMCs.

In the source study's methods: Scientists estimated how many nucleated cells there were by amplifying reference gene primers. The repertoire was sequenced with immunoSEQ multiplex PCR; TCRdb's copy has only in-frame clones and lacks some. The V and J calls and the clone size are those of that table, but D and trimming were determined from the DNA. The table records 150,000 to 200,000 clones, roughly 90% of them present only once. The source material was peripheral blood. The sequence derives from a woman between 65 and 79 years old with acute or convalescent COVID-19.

CDR3 protein: CASSSSGRAEKLFF. The CDR3 DNA follows: TGTGCCAGCAGCTCGTCGGGCAGGGCCGAAAAACTGTTTTTT. The chain joins TRBV7-2 to TRBJ1-4, with D perhaps matching TRBD1 (5 bases). Germline CDR1 is SGHTA and CDR2 is FQGNSA. Deletions cut 4 bases from V and 8 bases from J, with 14 bases between. The length of the CDR3 is 14 residues.